One and the same sample provided the 13 T cell receptor beta chains below, sequenced in a study of somatic mutations in cytotoxic T cells in rheumatoid arthritis. Measured with immunoSEQ multiplex PCR; TCRdb has only the in-frame clones, and not every one. Of some 19,000 clones in the sample, about 80% were seen once. What was sequenced was CD8+ T cells sorted from blood. The receptors originated from a man younger than 30 with rheumatoid arthritis.

Only one count was recorded for this clone. This rearrangement joins TRBV4-3 to TRBJ2-2; D gene uncertain. Trimming pared 5 bases from V and 4 bases from J, leaving 20 bases between. Germline assignment: CDR1 LGHNA and CDR2 YSLEER. This CDR3 is built from 17 residues. CDR3 region: CASSTLYTFQLTGELFF. DNA for the CDR3: TGCGCCAGCAGCACCCTCTACACTTTTCAACTCACCGGGGAGCTGTTTTTT.

The V gene is TRBV7-8, the J gene TRBJ1-1, with TRBD1 matching over 10 bases. The CDR3 has 16 residues. CDR1 and CDR2 from the germline V gene are SGHVS and FQNEAQ. Trimming removed 3 bases from V and 4 bases from J; junction bases left unmatched: 8. In nucleotides, the CDR3 is TGTGCCAGCAGCTTCCCGTCGGGACAGGGGACCACTGAAGCTTTCTTT. Protein product: CASSFPSGQGTTEAFF.

The rearrangement joins TRBV28 to TRBJ2-5; the match to TRBD2 covers 7 bases. The CDR3 totals 16 residues. CDR1 MDHEN and CDR2 SYDVKM come from the germline V gene. The V and J ends lost 6 bases and 2 bases, in that order; junction bases with no gene match: 12. CDR3 residues: CASSPGGGEEQETQYF. CDR3 DNA sequence: TGTGCCAGCAGCCCGGGGGGAGGGGAGGAGCAAGAGACCCAGTACTTC.

This chain joins TRBV29-1 and TRBJ2-2; the D is unclear. The CDR3 runs to 13 residues. CDR1 and CDR2 (germline): SQVTM, ANQGSEA. V was pared by 4 bases and J by 2 bases, with 8 bases between. The CDR3 spells CSVGLVNTGELFF. CDR3 coding DNA: TGCAGCGTTGGGTTGGTTAACACCGGGGAGCTGTTTTTT.

The chain has TRBV6-6 and TRBJ2-7; 9 bases are a match to TRBD1. Germline V gene sequence: CDR1 MNHNY, CDR2 SVGAGI (reference sequence). This CDR3 contains 14 residues. Unmatched junction bases numbered 8, after V lost 5 bases and J lost 6 bases. The DNA of the CDR3 is TGTGCCAGCAGTCCCGGGACAGGGACGAGCGAGCAGTACTTC. The encoded protein is CASSPGTGTSEQYF.

This chain joins TRBV28 and TRBJ1-3, with a tentative D call TRBD1 (5 bases). Germline V CDR1 and CDR2: MDHEN, SYDVKM. Trimming removed 11 bases at V and 1 base at J, with 12 bases between. The CDR3 runs to 13 residues. For the CDR3, the DNA is TGTGCCGGCAAGACAGTTTCTGGAAACACCATATATTTT. It encodes CAGKTVSGNTIYF. The full variable domain, completed using reference TRBV28 and TRBJ1-3, is DVKVTQSSRYLVKRTGEKVFLECVQDMDHENMFWYRQDPGLGLRLIYFSYDVKMKEKGDIPEGYSVSREKKERFSLILESASTNQTSMYLCAGKTVSGNTIYFGEGSWLTVV.

V gene TRBV11-2 combines with J gene TRBJ2-3, with a tentative D call TRBD1 (6 bases). This CDR3 contains 16 residues. CDR1 is SGHAT and CDR2 is FQNNGV in the germline V gene. V was trimmed by 1 base and J by 1 base, leaving 12 bases between them. CDR3 region: CASSLVAGAGTDTQYF. In DNA, the CDR3 is TGTGCCAGCAGCTTAGTCGCAGGGGCGGGCACAGATACGCAGTATTTT.

This chain connects TRBV7-8 to TRBJ2-1; either TRBD1 or TRBD2 may fit D (5 bases each). CDR3 size: 13 residues. V lost 4 bases, J lost 3 bases, and 7 bases lay in between. The germline V gene encodes CDR1 SGHVS and CDR2 FQNEAQ. CDR3 protein: CASSWGIYNEQFF. In DNA, the CDR3 is TGTGCCAGCAGCTGGGGGATCTACAATGAGCAGTTCTTC.

CDR3 sequence (DNA): TGTGCCAGCAGTCTACGGGGAAACTCCTACAATGAGCAGTTCTTC. Residues: CASSLRGNSYNEQFF. The genes are TRBV6-5 and TRBJ2-1; possible D gene TRBD2, 5 bases. This CDR3 region has 15 residues. Germline CDR1 and CDR2: MNHEY and SVGAGI. Trimming removed 5 bases at V and 0 bases at J, with 11 bases between.

Judged by abundance, this clone is large. The chain uses TRBV6-1 and TRBJ1-5; 8 bases agree with TRBD1. J was trimmed by 6 bases and V by 7 bases; bases with no gene match: 5. The CDR3 has 13 amino acids. CDR1 is MNHNS, CDR2 SASEGT, per germline. This chain's CDR3 is CASISGTGQPQHF. Written as DNA, the CDR3 is TGTGCCAGCATTTCCGGGACAGGTCAGCCCCAGCATTTT.

The J gene is TRBJ2-7, the V gene TRBV4-3, with D unresolved. Germline CDR1 LGHNA, CDR2 YSLEER. The V end lost 1 base, the J end lost 2 bases, and 9 bases lay between the germline ends. The CDR3 is 14 amino acids. The CDR3 DNA sequence: TGCGCCAGCAGCCAAGTTTCACGAGCCTACGAGCAGTACTTC. It specifies CASSQVSRAYEQYF.

In DNA form, the CDR3 reads TGCGCCAGCAGCCAAGTATTCGGGGGAGGCACAGATACGCAGTATTTT. Translation gives CASSQVFGGGTDTQYF. The genes are TRBV4-3 and TRBJ2-3, with D perhaps matching TRBD2 (6 bases). CDR1 is LGHNA and CDR2 is YSLEER in the germline V gene. The V gene lost 1 base and the J gene lost 1 base, with 12 bases spanning the gap. The length of the CDR3 is 16 residues.

This chain uses TRBV6-5 with TRBJ2-7; 7 nucleotides align to TRBD1. The CDR3 contains 15 residues. The germline V gene encodes CDR1 MNHEY and CDR2 SVGAGI. Losses at the gene ends were 6 bases for V and 1 base for J; bases not matched to a gene: 9. CDR3: CASRPHRGRSYEQYF. CDR3 coding DNA: TGTGCCAGCAGGCCCCACAGGGGCCGATCCTACGAGCAGTACTTC.